The 11 T cell receptor beta chains listed next were all sequenced from one sample in a study of regulatory T cells in long-lasting Graves disease. Arm-PCR of CDR3 regions and iRepertoire HTBI primers were the basis on which TCR beta libraries were built. TCRdb used MiXCR to reprocess the multiplex PCR reads, holding one entry per CDR3 protein. Found here are around 500,000 distinct CDR3 sequences, approximately 12% of them singletons; the top ten hold roughly 8.2%. The time point here: newly diagnosed GD, antithyroid drugs for less than 3 months. Making the TCR library involved RNA that had been extracted from PBMCs. This sample was also put to use in a study of T cells in Graves' hyperthyroidism and ophthalmopathy.

The starting material was peripheral blood mononuclear cells (PBMCs), obtained at new diagnosis, from a patient treated with antithyroid drugs. The receptors come from a woman aged 25-40 years with Graves disease.

This chain uses TRBV12-3 or TRBV12-4 with TRBJ2-1; 9 bases are shared with TRBD1. CDR3 length: 12 amino acids. The V segment lost 5 bases and the J segment 13 bases; nucleotides outside the gene matches: 6. Here the CDR3 reads CASSPRDRAQFF. CDR3 bases: TGTGCCAGCAGTCCTCGGGACAGGGCACAGTTCTTC.

Note on this clonotype: A read error may account for a junction end that differs from germline. The chain is built from TRBV28 and TRBJ1-1; no clear D. Looked up from germline, CDR1 is MDHEN and CDR2 is SYDVKM. The CDR3 spans 14 residues. The CDR3 sequence is CAGSSSAGNTEAFF. For the CDR3, the DNA is TGTGCCGGCAGTTCGTCGGCGGGAAACACTGAAGCTTTCTTT.

This clonotype was detected ten times or more. The chain employs TRBV29-1 and TRBJ2-7; the D call may be TRBD1 or TRBD2 (5 bases each). The ends were cut back, 5 bases at V and 6 bases at J, with 14 bases in the middle. CDR3 length equals 12 residues. CDR1 SQVTM and CDR2 ANQGSEA come from the germline V gene. Here the CDR3 reads CSVRGPLTEQYF. CDR3 DNA: TGCAGCGTTCGGGGCCCGTTAACCGAGCAGTACTTC.

This clonotype has ten or more counts. The chain links TRBV12-5 to TRBJ2-5; a possible D gene is TRBD1 (5 bases). The CDR3 has 15 amino acids. CDR1 is LGHNT, CDR2 FRNRAP, per germline. Trimming took off 10 bases at V and 5 bases at J, with 23 bases between the two ends. The CDR3 DNA follows: TGTGCTACCTCCCCCGGGTGGGGCCGTCAGGAGACCCAGTACTTC. Translation: CATSPGWGRQETQYF.

In this sample, this clonotype turned up many times. The chain couples TRBV20-1 to TRBJ2-1; 7 bases are a match to TRBD1. Germline V CDR1 and CDR2: DFQATT, SNEGSKA (reference sequence). V lost 8 bases and J lost 8; bases outside the gene matches: 9. CDR3 length: 12 residues. CDR3 protein: CSSSRGFDEQFF. The CDR3 DNA sequence: TGCAGTTCCTCCAGGGGGTTCGATGAGCAGTTCTTC.

The rearrangement links TRBV28 to TRBJ1-3; unclear D gene. V gave up 6 bases and J gave up 0 bases, with 6 bases separating them. This CDR3 has 13 residues. The germline V gene has CDR1 MDHEN and CDR2 SYDVKM. The CDR3 region has the DNA TGTGCCAGCAGCTCCACCTCTGGAAACACCATATATTTT. As protein: CASSSTSGNTIYF. Looking up the rest from reference TRBV28 and TRBJ1-3 gives the full variable domain: DVKVTQSSRYLVKRTGEKVFLECVQDMDHENMFWYRQDPGLGLRLIYFSYDVKMKEKGDIPEGYSVSREKKERFSLILESASTNQTSMYLCASSSTSGNTIYFGEGSWLTVV.

This clonotype was recorded at least ten times. The chain recombines TRBV6-2 or TRBV6-3 with TRBJ2-1; TRBD2 aligns across 9 bases. Per germline, CDR1 MNHEY and CDR2 SVGEGT. CDR3 length: 16 amino acids. V lost 6 bases, J lost 5 bases, and 11 bases stayed unmatched. CDR3 sequence: CASSSQSQRGDNEQFF. CDR3 DNA sequence: TGTGCCAGCAGCTCCCAATCCCAGCGGGGGGACAATGAGCAGTTCTTC.

Here the CDR3 reads CASSLYGWTNTEAFF. CDR3 nucleotides: TGTGCCAGCAGCTTGTATGGCTGGACTAACACTGAAGCTTTCTTT. The V call is TRBV5-4, the J call TRBJ1-1; no clear D gene. Germline lookup yields CDR1 SGHNT and CDR2 YYREEE (reference sequence). The CDR3 extends over 15 amino acids. The ends were cut back, 1 base at V and 2 bases at J, with 12 bases in the middle.

The table lists this clonotype with many counts. This rearrangement joins TRBV7-8 to TRBJ1-5; D is perhaps TRBD1 (6 bases). Germline CDR1 SGHVS, CDR2 FQNEAQ. V lost 4 bases, J lost 3 bases, and 10 bases lay in between. The CDR3 covers 14 residues. As DNA, the CDR3 is TGTGCCAGCAGCTGGGGGGCCCTCAATCAGCCCCAGCATTTT. This translates into CASSWGALNQPQHF.

This clonotype appeared many times. This chain connects TRBV19 to TRBJ2-5; 11 bases line up with TRBD2. CDR1 is LNHDA and CDR2 is SQIVND in the germline V gene (reference sequence). V was clipped by 6 bases and J by 5 bases; unmatched bases: 11. The CDR3 totals 16 residues. This chain's CDR3 is CASSKVSGRASETQYF. CDR3 DNA sequence: TGTGCCAGTAGCAAGGTTAGCGGGAGGGCCTCGGAGACCCAGTACTTC.

This clonotype was recorded at least ten times. This rearrangement joins TRBV6-5 to TRBJ2-7; no definite D call. Per germline, CDR1 MNHEY and CDR2 SVGAGI. V was pared by 2 bases and J by 2 bases, with 13 bases between. This CDR3 has 15 residues. This CDR3 is CASSYTKGPAYEQYF. CDR3 bases: TGTGCCAGCAGTTACACCAAAGGACCCGCCTACGAGCAGTACTTC.